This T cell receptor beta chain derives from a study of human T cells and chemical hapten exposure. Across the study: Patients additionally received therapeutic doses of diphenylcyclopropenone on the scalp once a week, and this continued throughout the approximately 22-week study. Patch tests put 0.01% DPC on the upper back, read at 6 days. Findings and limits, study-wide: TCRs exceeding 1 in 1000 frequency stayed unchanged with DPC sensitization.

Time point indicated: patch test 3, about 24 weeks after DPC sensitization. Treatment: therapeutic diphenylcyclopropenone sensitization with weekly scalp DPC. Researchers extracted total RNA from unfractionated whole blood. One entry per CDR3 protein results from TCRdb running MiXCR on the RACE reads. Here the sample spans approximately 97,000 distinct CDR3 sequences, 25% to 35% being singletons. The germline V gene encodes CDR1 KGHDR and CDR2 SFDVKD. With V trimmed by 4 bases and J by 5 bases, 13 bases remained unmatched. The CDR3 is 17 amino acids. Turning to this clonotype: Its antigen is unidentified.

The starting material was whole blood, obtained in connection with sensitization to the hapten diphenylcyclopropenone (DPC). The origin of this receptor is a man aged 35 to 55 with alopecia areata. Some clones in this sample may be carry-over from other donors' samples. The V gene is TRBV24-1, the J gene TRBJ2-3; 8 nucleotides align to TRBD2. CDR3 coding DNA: TGTGCCACCAGTGACACACTGCCGGGACTAGAAGGAGATACGCAGTATTTT. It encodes CATSDTLPGLEGDTQYF.